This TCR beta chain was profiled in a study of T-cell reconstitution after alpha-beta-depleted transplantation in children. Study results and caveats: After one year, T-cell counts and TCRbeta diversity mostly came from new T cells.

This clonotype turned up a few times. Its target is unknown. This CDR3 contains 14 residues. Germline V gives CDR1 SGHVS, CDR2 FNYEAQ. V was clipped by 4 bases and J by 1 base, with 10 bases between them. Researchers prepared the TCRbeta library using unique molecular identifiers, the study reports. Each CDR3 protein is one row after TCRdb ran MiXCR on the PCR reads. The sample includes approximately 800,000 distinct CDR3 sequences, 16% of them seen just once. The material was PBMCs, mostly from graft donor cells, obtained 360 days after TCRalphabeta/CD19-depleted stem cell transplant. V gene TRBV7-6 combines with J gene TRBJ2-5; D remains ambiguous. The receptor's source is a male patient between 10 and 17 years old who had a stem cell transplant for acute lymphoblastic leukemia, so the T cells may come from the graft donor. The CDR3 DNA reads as TGTGCCAGCAGCTACGGCCCGGTCCAAGAGACCCAGTACTTC. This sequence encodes CASSYGPVQETQYF.